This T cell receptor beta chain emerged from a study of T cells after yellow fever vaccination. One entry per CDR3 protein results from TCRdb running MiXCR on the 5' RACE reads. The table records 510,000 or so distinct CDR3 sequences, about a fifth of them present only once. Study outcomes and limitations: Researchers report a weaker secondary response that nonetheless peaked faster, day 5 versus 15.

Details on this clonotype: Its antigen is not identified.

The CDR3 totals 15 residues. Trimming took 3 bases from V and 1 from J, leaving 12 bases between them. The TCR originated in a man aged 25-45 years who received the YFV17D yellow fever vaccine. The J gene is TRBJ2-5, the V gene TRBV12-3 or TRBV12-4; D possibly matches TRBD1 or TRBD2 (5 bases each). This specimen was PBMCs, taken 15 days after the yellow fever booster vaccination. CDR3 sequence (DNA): TGTGCCAGCAGTTTGTTTTTAGGGACCCAAGAGACCCAGTACTTC. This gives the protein CASSLFLGTQETQYF.